This T cell receptor (beta chain) was sequenced for a study of blood T cell repertoires in COVID-19. The CDR3 sequence is 14 residues long. In germline, CDR1 is SGHNT, CDR2 YYREEE (reference sequence). The V end was cut by 7 bases, the J end by 3 bases, with 17 bases between. Sequenced by immunoSEQ multiplex PCR; TCRdb stores in-frame clones only, minus some. The sample holds 400,000 to 500,000 clones; roughly 88% are singletons and the top ten take 1.4% to 1.5%. This receptor was identified in a woman aged 25 to 39 with active or convalescent COVID-19. The material sequenced was peripheral blood. The chain joins TRBV5-4 to TRBJ2-7; D gene ambiguous. The CDR3: CASAGFGRNYEQYF. The CDR3 DNA is TGTGCCAGCGCCGGGTTCGGTCGCAACTACGAGCAGTACTTC.